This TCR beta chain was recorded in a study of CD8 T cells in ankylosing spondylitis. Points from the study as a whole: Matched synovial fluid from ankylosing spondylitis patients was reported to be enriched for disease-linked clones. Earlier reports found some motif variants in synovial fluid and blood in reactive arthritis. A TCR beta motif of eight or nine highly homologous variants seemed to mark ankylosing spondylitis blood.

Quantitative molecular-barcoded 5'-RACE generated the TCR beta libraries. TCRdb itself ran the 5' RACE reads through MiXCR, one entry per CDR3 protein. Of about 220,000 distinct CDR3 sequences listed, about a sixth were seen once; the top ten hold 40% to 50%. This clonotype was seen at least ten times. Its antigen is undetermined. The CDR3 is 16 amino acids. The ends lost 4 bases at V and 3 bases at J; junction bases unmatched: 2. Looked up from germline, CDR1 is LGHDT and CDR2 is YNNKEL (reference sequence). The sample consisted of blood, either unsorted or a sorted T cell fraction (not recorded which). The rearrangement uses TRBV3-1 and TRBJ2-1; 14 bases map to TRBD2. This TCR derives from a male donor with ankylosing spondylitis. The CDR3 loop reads CASSPGLAGGYNEQFF. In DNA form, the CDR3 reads TGTGCCAGCAGCCCAGGACTAGCGGGGGGCTACAATGAGCAGTTCTTC.